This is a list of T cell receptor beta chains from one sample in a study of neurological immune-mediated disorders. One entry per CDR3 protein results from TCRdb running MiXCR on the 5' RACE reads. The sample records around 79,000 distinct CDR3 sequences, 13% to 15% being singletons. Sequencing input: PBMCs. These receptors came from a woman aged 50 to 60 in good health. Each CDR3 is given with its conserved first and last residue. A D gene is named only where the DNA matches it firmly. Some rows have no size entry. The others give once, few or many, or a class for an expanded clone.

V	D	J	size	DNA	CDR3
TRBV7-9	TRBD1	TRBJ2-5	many	TGTGCCAGCAGCGCAAGACAGGGGATGGGAGAGACCCAGTACTTC	CASSARQGMGETQYF
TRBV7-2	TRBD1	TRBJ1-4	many	TGTGCCAGCAGCTTAGCGACAGGGTTAAATGAAAAACTGTTTTTT	CASSLATGLNEKLFF
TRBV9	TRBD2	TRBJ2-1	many	TGTGCCAGCAGCGTAGGGGCCAGCGGGAGGACCAACAATGAGCAGTTCTTC	CASSVGASGRTNNEQFF
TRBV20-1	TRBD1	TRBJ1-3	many	TGCAGTGCTCCCGAGAGGACAGGGGGAAACACCATATATTTT	CSAPERTGGNTIYF
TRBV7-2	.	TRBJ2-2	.	TGTGCCAGCAGTTCTCCGGGAGAGCACCCCACCGGGGAGCTGTTTTTT	CASSSPGEHPTGELFF
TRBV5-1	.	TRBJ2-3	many	TGCGCCAGCAGCTTGGTAGTCACAGATACGCAGTATTTT	CASSLVVTDTQYF
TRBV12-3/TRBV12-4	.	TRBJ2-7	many	TGTGCCAGCAGTCCCGGACTACTGGGCGAGCAGTACTTC	CASSPGLLGEQYF
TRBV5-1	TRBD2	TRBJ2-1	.	TGCGCCAGCACCCCGCCTAGCGGAACCTACTATGAGCAGTTCTTC	CASTPPSGTYYEQFF
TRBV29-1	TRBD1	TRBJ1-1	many	TGCAGCGCGGGGACAGCTCTGAACACTGAAGCTTTCTTT	CSAGTALNTEAFF
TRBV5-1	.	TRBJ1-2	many	TGCGCCAGCAGCTTAGGTCGGGACGACCTAGGCTACACCTTC	CASSLGRDDLGYTF
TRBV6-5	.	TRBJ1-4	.	TGTGCCAGCAGTTACTCGCGGGGGCTCAGTAATGAAAAACTGTTTTTT	CASSYSRGLSNEKLFF
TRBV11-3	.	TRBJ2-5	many	TGTGCCAGCAGGGGTCCAGAGTACCAAGAGACCCAGTACTTC	CASRGPEYQETQYF
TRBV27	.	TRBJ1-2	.	TGTGCCAGCAGTGCTGGATTGGCAGGCAGATATGGCTACACCTTC	CASSAGLAGRYGYTF
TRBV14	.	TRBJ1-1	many	TGTGCCAGCAGCCAAGCTCGCGGGGGGACTGAAGCTTTCTTT	CASSQARGGTEAFF
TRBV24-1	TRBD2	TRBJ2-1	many	TGTGCCACCAGTGATTTAGGAGCGGGGGATTACAATGAGCAGTTCTTC	CATSDLGAGDYNEQFF
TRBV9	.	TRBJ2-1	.	TGTACCAGCAGCGTATGCCTGGGGAATGAGCAGTTCTTC	CTSSVCLGNEQFF
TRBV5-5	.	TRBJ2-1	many	TGTGCCAGCAGCTTGTTGCCTCGGGGAAATGAGCAGTTCTTC	CASSLLPRGNEQFF
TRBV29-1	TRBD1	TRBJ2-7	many	TGCAGCGTTGCGGGGGTCCAGGGGGCGATGGCCTACGAGCAGTACTTC	CSVAGVQGAMAYEQYF
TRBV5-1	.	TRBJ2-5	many	TGCGCCAGCAGCTTCAGACAGGTCCAAGAGACCCAGTACTTC	CASSFRQVQETQYF
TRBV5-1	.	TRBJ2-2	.	TGCGCCAGCAGCTTTGGGGGACCTTCGAAAACCGGGGCGCTGTTTTTT	CASSFGGPSKTGALFF
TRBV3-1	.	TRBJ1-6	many	TGTGCCAGCAGCCAAGGGGACCCCCTCCACTTT	CASSQGDPLHF
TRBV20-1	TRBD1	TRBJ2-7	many	TGCAGTGCTCACCCGGGACAGGGGGCCTACGAGCAGTACTTC	CSAHPGQGAYEQYF
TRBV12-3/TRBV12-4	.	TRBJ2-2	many	TGTGCCAGCAGTTCCCTGGGGCCCCTGAACACCGGGGAGCTGTTTTTT	CASSSLGPLNTGELFF
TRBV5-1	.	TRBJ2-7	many	TGCGCCAGCAGCTCGCCAGGGGCCTACGAGCAGTACTTC	CASSSPGAYEQYF
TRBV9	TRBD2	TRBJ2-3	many	TGTGCCAGCAGCGTAGGGGGACTAGCGGCCTCGGATACGCAGTATTTT	CASSVGGLAASDTQYF
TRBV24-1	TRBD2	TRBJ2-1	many	TGTGCCACCAGTGAGACACTAGCGGGTTCCGCCTACAATGAGCAGTTCTTC	CATSETLAGSAYNEQFF
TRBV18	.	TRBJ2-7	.	TGTGCCAGCTCACCGGGTTTCTTAGGTTACATCGACGAGCAGTACTTC	CASSPGFLGYIDEQYF
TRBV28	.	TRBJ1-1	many	TGTGCCAGCAGCAGACAGGTGTTCACTGAAGCTTTCTTT	CASSRQVFTEAFF
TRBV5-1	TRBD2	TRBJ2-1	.	TGCGCCAGCAGCTTGGTACCCGGGACTACCCACAAAGAGCAGTTCTTC	CASSLVPGTTHKEQFF
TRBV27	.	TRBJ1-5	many	TGTGCCAGCAGTCGCCTGGGGGGAAGCAATCAGCCCCAGCATTTT	CASSRLGGSNQPQHF
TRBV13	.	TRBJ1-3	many	TGTGCCAGCAGCTTAGATTCGAGCTCTGGAAACACCATATATTTT	CASSLDSSSGNTIYF
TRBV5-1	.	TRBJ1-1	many	TGCGCCAGCAGCTACCAGACAGGTGGGAACACTGAAGCTTTCTTT	CASSYQTGGNTEAFF
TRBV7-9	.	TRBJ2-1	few	TGTGCCAGCAGCTTAGCTCCGACAGGACCGAACGCTCAGTTCTTC	CASSLAPTGPNAQFF
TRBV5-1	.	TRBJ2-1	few	TGCGCCAGCAGCTTAAGGTCTACCAATACGGGAAGCCTCTACAATGAGCAGTTCTTC	CASSLRSTNTGSLYNEQFF
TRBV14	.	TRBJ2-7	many	TGTGCCAGCAGCCAAGAGTGGGGTAGCGACGAGCAGTACTTC	CASSQEWGSDEQYF
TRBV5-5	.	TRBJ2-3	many	TGTGCCAGCACCCTAGATAGGGAGGATACGCAGTATTTT	CASTLDREDTQYF
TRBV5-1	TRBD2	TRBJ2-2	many	TGCGCCAGCAGCTTGAGCCTAGCGGGAGTTGCCGGGGAGCTGTTTTTT	CASSLSLAGVAGELFF
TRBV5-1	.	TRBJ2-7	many	TGCGCCAGCAGCCAGTCGGCAGGGCTCAACGAGCAGTACTTC	CASSQSAGLNEQYF
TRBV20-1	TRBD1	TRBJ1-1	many	TGCAGTGCTAAAGCAGGGGGTTGGAACACTGAAGCTTTCTTT	CSAKAGGWNTEAFF
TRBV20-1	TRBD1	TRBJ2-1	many	TGCAGTGCTTTGGACAGGATGGGGTACAATGAGCAGTTCTTC	CSALDRMGYNEQFF
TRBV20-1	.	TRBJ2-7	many	TGCAGTGCGCGACCCGCGGCGAGCTCCTACGAGCAGTACTTC	CSARPAASSYEQYF
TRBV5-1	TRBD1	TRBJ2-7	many	TGCGCCAGCCGACAGGGAACGATTACATCCTACGAGCAGTACTTC	CASRQGTITSYEQYF
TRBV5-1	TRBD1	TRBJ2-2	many	TGCGCCAGCAGCTCTATGACAGGGGCTGACACCGGGGAGCTGTTTTTT	CASSSMTGADTGELFF
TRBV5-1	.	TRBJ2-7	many	TGCGCCAGCAGCTTGGGCCCGGAACAGTACTTC	CASSLGPEQYF
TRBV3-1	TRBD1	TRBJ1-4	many	TGTGCCAGCAGTCGCAAAGGGACAGCAAGAAATGAAAAACTGTTTTTT	CASSRKGTARNEKLFF
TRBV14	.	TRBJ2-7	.	TGTGCCAGCAGCCAGTATAGAAGATACGAGCAGTACTTC	CASSQYRRYEQYF
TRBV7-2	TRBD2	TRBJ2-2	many	TGTGCCAGCAGCTCAGTAGCGGGAGCGAAAACCGGGGAGCTGTTTTTT	CASSSVAGAKTGELFF
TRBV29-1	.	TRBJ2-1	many	TGCAGCGCCAGGAGGGAGCCCGTCGGGCTCCTCCGTGAGCAGTTCTTC	CSARREPVGLLREQFF
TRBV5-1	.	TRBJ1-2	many	TGCGCCAGCAGCGCGACACGGTATGGCTACACCTTC	CASSATRYGYTF
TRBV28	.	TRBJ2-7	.	TGTGCCACCCTTAAGGAGGATTCCTACGAGCAGTACTTC	CATLKEDSYEQYF
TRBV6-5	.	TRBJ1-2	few	TGTGCCAGCAGTTACTCGGCGGACGGAGCTAACTATGGCTACACCTTC	CASSYSADGANYGYTF
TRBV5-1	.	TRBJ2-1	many	TGCGCCAGCAGCTTGCCTGGGGATGAGCAGTTCTTC	CASSLPGDEQFF
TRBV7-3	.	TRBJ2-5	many	TGTGCCAGCAGCCCTCGGCCGGGACCCCAAGAGACCCAGTACTTC	CASSPRPGPQETQYF
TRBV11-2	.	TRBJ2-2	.	TGTGCCAGCAGCTACGGGGAGCTGTTTTTT	CASSYGELFF